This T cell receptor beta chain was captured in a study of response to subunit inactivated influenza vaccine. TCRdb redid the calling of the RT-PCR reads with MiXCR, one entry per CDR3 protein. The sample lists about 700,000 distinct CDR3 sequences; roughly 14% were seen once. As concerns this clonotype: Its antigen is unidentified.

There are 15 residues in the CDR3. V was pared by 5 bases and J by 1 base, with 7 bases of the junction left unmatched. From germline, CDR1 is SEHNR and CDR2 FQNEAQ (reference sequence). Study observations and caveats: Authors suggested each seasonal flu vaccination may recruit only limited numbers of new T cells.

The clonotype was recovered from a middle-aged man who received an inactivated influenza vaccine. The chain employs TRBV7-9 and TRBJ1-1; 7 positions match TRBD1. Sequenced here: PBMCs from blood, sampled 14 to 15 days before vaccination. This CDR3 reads CASSPREGANTEAFF. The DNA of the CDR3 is TGTGCCAGCAGCCCTCGGGAGGGGGCGAACACTGAAGCTTTCTTT.